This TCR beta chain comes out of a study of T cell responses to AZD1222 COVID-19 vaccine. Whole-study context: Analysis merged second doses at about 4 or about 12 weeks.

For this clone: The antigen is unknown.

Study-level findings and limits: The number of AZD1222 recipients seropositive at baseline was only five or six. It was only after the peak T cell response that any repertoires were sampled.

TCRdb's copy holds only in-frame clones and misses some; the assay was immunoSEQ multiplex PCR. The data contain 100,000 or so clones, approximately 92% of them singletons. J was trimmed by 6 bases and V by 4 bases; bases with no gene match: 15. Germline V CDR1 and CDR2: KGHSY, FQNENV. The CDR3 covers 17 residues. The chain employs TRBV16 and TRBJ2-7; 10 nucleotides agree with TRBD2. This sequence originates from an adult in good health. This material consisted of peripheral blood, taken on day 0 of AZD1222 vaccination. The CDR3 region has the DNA TGTGCCAGCAGCCGCGATCCTCCAGCGGGAGGGAAGGGCGAGCAGTACTTC. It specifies CASSRDPPAGGKGEQYF. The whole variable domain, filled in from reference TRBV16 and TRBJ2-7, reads GEEVAQTPKHLVRGEGQKAKLYCAPIKGHSYVFWYQQVLKNEFKFLISFQNENVFDETGMPKERFSAKCLPNSPCSLEIQATKLEDSAVYFCASSRDPPAGGKGEQYFGPGTRLTVT.